This T cell receptor beta chain comes out of a study of T cell responses to AZD1222 COVID-19 vaccine listed by TCRdb under 2021. Regarding the study in general: AZD1222 recipients with second doses at about 4 weeks or about 12 weeks were pooled, because spike-specific TCR depth and breadth did not differ between schedules. TCR sequencing was performed for about 250 trial participants, of whom some 200 were given two doses of AZD1222 and roughly 25 were given two doses of MenACWY control vaccine. Enrollment into the trials was organized by age into subgroups of 18-55, 56-69 and 70-plus years, and those subgroups contained approximately 150, 30 and 60 TCR-sequenced participants, respectively.

The CDR3 regions of human TCRbeta chains were analyzed by immunosequencing. As for the authors' bioinformatics: TCRs in the repertoires were matched against a reference library of SARS-CoV-2-specific TCRs that had been generated with the MIRA antigen-specificity platform. Breadth meant the fraction of unique TCRs that were SARS-CoV-2-associated, whereas depth meant the fraction of total T cells that were SARS-CoV-2-associated. Using the MIRA data, every spike-specific TCR was mapped to the spike region that the TCR reacted to and assigned to either a CD4 or a CD8 class. Log10-transformed breadth and depth values were compared by one-way ANOVA with Sidak's multiple comparisons tests. Held by TCRdb, this immuneACCESS table contains in-frame sequences only and omits some clones. Under half of the omission traces to an unresolved V gene where checked; the cause of the rest is unknown. V, J and clone size derive from that table, while D and trimming were established from the DNA sequence. This sample is represented by 150,000 to 200,000 clones; 80% to 95% of them were singletons. Approximately 2.3% of the sample rests with the top ten.

What this sample's time point label stands for: baseline before first vaccination. The vaccinee samples were drawn from two UK trials, COV001 and COV002, one of which was a single-blind randomized controlled phase 2/3 trial testing AZD1222 (ChAdOx1 nCoV-19) in healthy adults. For TCRbeta chain sequencing, PBMC samples from trial participants were taken at day 0 and at day 28 after the second dose. Trimming costs V 6 bases and J 7 bases, and their ends lie 13 bases apart. In the germline V gene, CDR1 corresponds to SNHLY and CDR2 to FYNNEI. There are 14 amino acids in the CDR3, from cysteine to phenylalanine inclusive. Only CDR3 DNA is held: 42 bases, read in frame from base 1. The research as a whole found: No day 14 peak-response samples were available, so repertoires were characterized only after the peak T cell response. Participants were mostly white British and included more females than males, and it was suggested by the authors that clonal diversity may have been underestimated. Reportedly, almost half of the unique spike-specific TCRs recognized epitopes lying outside the regions that are mutated in the B.1.351 and B.1.1.7 variants. Conclusions about previously exposed vaccinees were limited because only six AZD1222 recipients were SARS-CoV-2 seropositive at baseline. The 56-69-year group was small, and its depth increase did not reach significance, likely because of low power. The vaccine-associated CD4 TCRs covered the entire spike protein, and the dominant responses fell in regions 160-218 and 743-854. Spike-specific TCR breadth and depth rose significantly after two AZD1222 doses compared with day 0 and with MenACWY recipients.

On this clone: The clone's antigen remains unknown. Base qualities are missing; no much larger clone stands one base away.

The chain is encoded by TRBV2 joined to TRBJ1-6; the D region possibly corresponds to TRBD1 (6 bases align). The source material was peripheral blood, sampled on day 0 of AZD1222 vaccination. This receptor was identified in an adult in good health. The nucleotide sequence is given as TGTGCCAGCAGACAACAGGGAGGCAATTCACCCCTCCACTTT. It codes for CASRQQGGNSPLHF.